This T cell receptor (beta chain) derives from a study of regulatory T cells in long-lasting Graves disease (dated by TCRdb to the early 2020s). The study in broad terms: Antithyroid drugs had been taken for less than 3 months by newly diagnosed Graves' disease patients. Persistent Graves' disease patients were compared with newly diagnosed Graves' disease patients by peripheral blood TCR sequencing and RNA sequencing. The study was conducted in China and was registered as a clinical trial. TCR sequencing covered about 13 persistent and 20 or so newly diagnosed Graves' disease patients, around 35 samples in total.

This clonotype showed up many times. Its binding antigen is unknown. Base qualities are missing; no much larger clone stands one base away. Paper-wide results and their limitations: Only peripheral blood was studied, because thyroid tissue, the primary lesion, was inaccessible. Only the TCR beta chain was sequenced and analyzed. Persistent disease showed preferential use of TRBV28, TRBJ1-2 and TRBJ2-5, whereas newly diagnosed disease favored TRBV20-1 and TRBJ2-1. As a limitation, the authors acknowledged that the small sample size may reduce accuracy. More public clonotypes were shared among persistent patients (approximately 3,000) than among newly diagnosed patients (roughly 1,000). Compared with newly diagnosed patients, patients with persistent Graves' disease had lower TCR Shannon entropy and fewer highly expanded clones, which suggests clonal expansion.

At the junction V is shortened by 7 bases and J by 7 bases, with 16 bases in between. The CDR3, cysteine through phenylalanine, is 14 amino acids long. Only CDR3 DNA is held: 42 bases, read in frame from base 1. CDR1 MNHNS and CDR2 SASEGT were looked up in the germline V gene. Library method: multiplex PCR. Sequencing used an Illumina HiSeq 4000. CDR3 regions were amplified by Arm-PCR with iRepertoire HTBI primers to construct TCR beta libraries. Gel purification was performed on PCR products prior to sequencing. The paper's data handling went like this. A total of fewer than 80 TRBV and under 15 TRBJ segments were identified across samples and were used for gene usage analysis of CDR3 amino acid clonotypes. Filtered high-quality paired reads were merged into contigs using COPE and FqMerger. BLAST was used to align contigs to IMGT TRBV, TRBD and TRBJ reference genes, with CDR3 defined following IMGT. Highly expanded clones were defined as clonotypes with a frequency above 0.1%. Shannon entropy was used to measure repertoire diversity, and the Gini coefficient was used to measure V-J evenness. A clonotype found in more than one individual was treated as public. The raw public reads went through TCRdb reprocessing: fastp at Q25, MiXCR clone calling, in-frame beta chains kept. For every CDR3 protein sequence, its rows merge into one entry that carries the most common genes and DNA. Clone size and V and J calls follow TCRdb, not the original study. This sample lists 380,000 or so distinct CDR3 sequences; under 20% were detected once. Over 20% of the sample comes from the top ten.

Per the publication, the time point label means: newly diagnosed GD, antithyroid drugs for less than 3 months. For both TCR sequencing and RNA sequencing, RNA was extracted from PBMCs in TRIzol. The diagnosis of Graves' disease was made according to American Thyroid Association guidelines. Patients for the study were recruited at an endocrinology department in Xi'an, China. Each patient gave approximately 8.8 milliliters of peripheral blood, collected in an EDTA anticoagulant tube. PBMCs were isolated by Ficoll Paque Plus density gradient separation without further T cell sorting. An Agilent 2100 Bioanalyzer and agarose gel were used to check RNA quality, while a NanoDrop 2000 measured RNA concentration. These same records also appear under a second study, on T cells in Graves' hyperthyroidism and ophthalmopathy. The other study reports the following: Stable Graves' hyperthyroidism was defined as no progression to ophthalmopathy during 18 months of follow-up. The hyperthyroidism patients were between 18 and 65 years old and newly diagnosed, with a disease duration of less than 2 months. Exclusion was applied to patients with uncontrolled infections, other autoimmune diseases, pregnancy or lactation. Diagnoses were established on the basis of clinical symptoms, serum thyroxine and TRAb, thyroid ultrasound, and orbital computed tomography. For the first round of RT-PCR on the TCR CDR3, the HTBI primer set was used together with the Qiagen OneStep RT-PCR kit. Blood samples also contained most of the expanded thyroid clonotypes (frequency above 0.001), which suggests that blood repertoires may reflect thyroid immune responses. A 13 V-J signature model separated ophthalmopathy from stable hyperthyroidism, with just over 85% sensitivity and around 84% specificity in cross-validation and 80%/75% in testing. In validation, progression to ophthalmopathy was predicted by the model with 70.59% sensitivity and about 72% specificity, a median of around 6.5 months before onset. To identify TCR V-J signatures that set the groups apart, the researchers used a discovery cohort of 100 patients, made up of approximately 43 with Graves' ophthalmopathy and about 60 with stable Graves' hyperthyroidism. Whether ophthalmopathy could be predicted prospectively was tested in an independent validation cohort made up of approximately 19 hyperthyroidism patients plus 17 patients who later progressed to ophthalmopathy. The 100 discovery patients were randomly split 7:3 into training and test sets. The study also compared thyroid tissue and blood T-cell repertoires from more than 5 Graves' hyperthyroidism patients. Once sampling was done, hyperthyroidism patients were given methimazole at a starting dose of 30 mg daily, whereas ophthalmopathy patients were given high-dose intravenous methylprednisolone. A second multiplex PCR round built the libraries, followed by size selection and purification. Sequencing of the libraries was done on an Illumina HiSeq2000 using paired-end 100 bp reads. SOAPnuke was used to process the raw data, throwing out any read that contained adapters or uncalled bases, had a mean Phred below 15, or lacked an exact constant-primer or identifier match. High-quality paired reads were merged with COPE v1.2.5, and unique nucleotide sequences were defined as clonotypes. MiTCR v1.1 was used to align the clonotypes against IMGT TRBV, TRBD and TRBJ reference segments. The analysis was restricted to V-J combinations with a frequency above 0.0001, which together covered 99.2% of the repertoires. The TCS score was defined as the ratio of F50 (clonal expansion) to E x V (chaos), calculated using BLOSUM62-based TCRdist between CDR3 peptides within each V-J. Welch's t-statistics and random forest reduced roughly 540 V-J features to some 14, which were used in a naive Bayes classifier (R e1071). No statistical method was used to set the sample size in advance, and investigators knew the group allocation. TCR Vbeta CDR3 sequencing of 120 to 150 peripheral blood samples (over 40 ophthalmopathy, 75 to 80 hyperthyroidism and some 17 progressor patients) is reported in the paper.

Source: peripheral blood mononuclear cells (PBMCs), taken at new diagnosis, from a patient treated with antithyroid drugs. The chain was built from TRBV6-1 and TRBJ1-4; no D gene call is confident. The sequence derives from a woman aged 18-29 years with Graves disease. Donor details come from another sample of the same person, matched by shared clones. CDR3 sequence: CASMRMRWAEKLFF. The DNA reads TGTGCCAGCATGAGAATGAGGTGGGCTGAAAAACTGTTTTTT.